This T cell receptor (beta chain) was observed in a study of blood T cells in healthy people across ages. Study-wide results and caveats: Diversity was higher, and naive CD4+ cells more numerous, in long-lived donors than in aged donors. Reliance upon unsorted PBMCs precluded definitive naive versus antigen-experienced comparison.

Regarding this clonotype: Its target is unknown.

Through a sample-barcoded 5' primer and a J-beta primer mix, a second PCR was run for roughly 7 to 12 cycles. Each CDR3 protein gets one entry after TCRdb re-called the 5' RACE reads with MiXCR. The data show about 800,000 distinct CDR3 sequences, with 55% to 70% seen just once and about 20% held by the top ten. The receptor comes from a man aged 25-40 years in good health. Source material: blood.

CDR3 bases: TGCAGCGTTGTAGATCTGACAGGTGGGGTAGCTTTCTTT. This translates into CSVVDLTGGVAFF. The chain joins TRBV29-1 to TRBJ1-1, with a possible D match to TRBD1 (6 bases). The CDR3 contains 13 residues. The V end lost 4 bases, the J end lost 10 bases, and 19 bases lay between the germline ends. The V gene's germline CDR1 is SQVTM and CDR2 ANQGSEA.